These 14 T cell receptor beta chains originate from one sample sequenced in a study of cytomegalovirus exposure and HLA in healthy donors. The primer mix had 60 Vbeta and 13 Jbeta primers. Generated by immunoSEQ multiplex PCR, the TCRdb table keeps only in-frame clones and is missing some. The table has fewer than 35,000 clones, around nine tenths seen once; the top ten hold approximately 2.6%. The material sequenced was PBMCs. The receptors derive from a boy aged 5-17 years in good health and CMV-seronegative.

The CDR3 DNA is TGTGCCAGCAGCTTCAGACTAGCCGTAGCCCACACCGGGGAGCTGTTTTTT. Its protein product is CASSFRLAVAHTGELFF. The V and J genes are TRBV5-6 and TRBJ2-2; TRBD2 agrees at 7 bases. The CDR3 loop spans 17 amino acids. V was clipped by 2 bases and J by 3 bases; unmatched bases: 10. Germline CDR1 is SGHDT and CDR2 is YYEEEE. Complete variable domain (other parts from reference TRBV5-6 and TRBJ2-2): DAGVTQSPTHLIKTRGQQVTLRCSPKSGHDTVSWYQQALGQGPQFIFQYYEEEERQRGNFPDRFSGHQFPNYSSELNVNALLLGDSALYLCASSFRLAVAHTGELFFGEGSRLTVL.

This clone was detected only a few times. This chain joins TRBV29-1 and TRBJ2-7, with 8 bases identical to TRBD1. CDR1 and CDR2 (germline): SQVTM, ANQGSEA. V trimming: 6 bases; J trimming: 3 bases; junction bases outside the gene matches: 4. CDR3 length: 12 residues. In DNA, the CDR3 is TGCAGCGTCGGACAGGGATACTACGAGCAGTACTTC. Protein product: CSVGQGYYEQYF.

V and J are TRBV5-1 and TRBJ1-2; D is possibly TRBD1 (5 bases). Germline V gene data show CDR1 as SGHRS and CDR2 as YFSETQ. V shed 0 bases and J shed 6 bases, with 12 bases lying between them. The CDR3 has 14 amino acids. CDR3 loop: CASSLADKIHGYTF. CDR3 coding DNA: TGCGCCAGCAGCTTGGCGGACAAGATCCATGGCTACACCTTC.

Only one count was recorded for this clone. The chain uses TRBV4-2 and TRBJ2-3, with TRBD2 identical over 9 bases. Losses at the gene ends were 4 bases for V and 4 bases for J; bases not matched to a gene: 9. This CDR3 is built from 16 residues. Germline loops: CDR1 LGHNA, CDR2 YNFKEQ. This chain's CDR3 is CASSPRQAGGSDTQYF. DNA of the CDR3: TGTGCCAGCAGCCCAAGACAAGCGGGGGGCTCAGATACGCAGTATTTT.

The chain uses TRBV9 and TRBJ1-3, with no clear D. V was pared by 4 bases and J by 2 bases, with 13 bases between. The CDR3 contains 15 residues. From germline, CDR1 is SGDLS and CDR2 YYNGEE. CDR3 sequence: CASSTTPGAGNTIYF. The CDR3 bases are TGTGCCAGCAGCACCACACCGGGAGCTGGAAACACCATATATTTT.

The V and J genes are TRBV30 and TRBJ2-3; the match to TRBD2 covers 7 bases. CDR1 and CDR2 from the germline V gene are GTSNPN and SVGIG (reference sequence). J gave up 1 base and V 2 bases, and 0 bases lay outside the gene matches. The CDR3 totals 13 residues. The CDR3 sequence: CAWSRGGTDTQYF. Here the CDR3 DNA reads TGTGCCTGGAGTCGGGGGGGCACAGATACGCAGTATTTT. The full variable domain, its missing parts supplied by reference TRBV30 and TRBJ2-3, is SQTIHQWPATLVQPVGSPLSLECTVEGTSNPNLYWYRQAAGRGLQLLFYSVGIGQISSEVPQNLSASRPQDRQFILSSKKLLLSDSGFYLCAWSRGGTDTQYFGPGTRLTVL.

Written as DNA, the CDR3 is TGTGCCATCACCGTGGACAGGGTTAACACTGAAGCTTTCTTT. This encodes CAITVDRVNTEAFF. The chain is built from TRBV10-3 and TRBJ1-1; TRBD1 matches 8 bases. This CDR3 is 14 amino acids long. V dropped 7 bases and J dropped 2; count of bases not matched to a gene: 6. Germline CDR1 reads ENHRY; CDR2 reads SYGVKD.

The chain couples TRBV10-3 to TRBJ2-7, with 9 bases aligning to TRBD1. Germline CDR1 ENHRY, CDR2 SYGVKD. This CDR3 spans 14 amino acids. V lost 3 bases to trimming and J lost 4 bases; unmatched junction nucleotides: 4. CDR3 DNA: TGTGCCATCAGTGACGGACAGGGGATTTACGAGCAGTACTTC. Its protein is CAISDGQGIYEQYF.

The CDR3 DNA is TGTGCCTGGAGTAATGGCGGGGGGGGGAAGACCCAGTACTTC. The encoded protein is CAWSNGGGGKTQYF. The chain recombines TRBV30 with TRBJ2-5, with 9 bases fitting TRBD2. The CDR3 covers 14 residues. CDR1 and CDR2 from the germline V gene are GTSNPN and SVGIG (reference sequence). Trimming removed 2 bases from V and 6 bases from J; junction bases left unmatched: 7. The variable domain in full, with the rest retrieved from reference TRBV30 and TRBJ2-5, is SQTIHQWPATLVQPVGSPLSLECTVEGTSNPNLYWYRQAAGRGLQLLFYSVGIGQISSEVPQNLSASRPQDRQFILSSKKLLLSDSGFYLCAWSNGGGGKTQYFGPGTRLLVL.

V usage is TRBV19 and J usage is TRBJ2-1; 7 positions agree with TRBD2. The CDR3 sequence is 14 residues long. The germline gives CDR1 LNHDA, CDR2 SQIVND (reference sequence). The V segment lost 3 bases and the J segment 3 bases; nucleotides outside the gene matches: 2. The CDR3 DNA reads TGTGCCAGTAGTATTAGCGGGCGCTACAATGAGCAGTTCTTC. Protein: CASSISGRYNEQFF.

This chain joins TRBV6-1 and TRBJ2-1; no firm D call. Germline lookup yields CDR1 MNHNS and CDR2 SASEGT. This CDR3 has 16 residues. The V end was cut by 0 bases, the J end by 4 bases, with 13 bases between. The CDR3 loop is CASSEAIDILYNEQFF. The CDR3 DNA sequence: TGTGCCAGCAGTGAAGCGATCGACATTTTATACAATGAGCAGTTCTTC.

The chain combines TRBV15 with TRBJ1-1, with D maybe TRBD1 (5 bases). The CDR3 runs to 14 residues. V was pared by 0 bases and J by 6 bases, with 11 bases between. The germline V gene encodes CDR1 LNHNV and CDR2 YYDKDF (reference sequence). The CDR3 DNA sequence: TGTGCCACCAGCAGAGATCTCACGGGGGCTGAAGCTTTCTTT. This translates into CATSRDLTGAEAFF.

For the CDR3, the DNA is TGCGCCAGCAGCCAAATCGTCAGGGCGAAAGAGACCCAGTACTTC. It encodes CASSQIVRAKETQYF. The chain employs TRBV4-3 and TRBJ2-5; the D gene is possibly TRBD1 (5 bases). This CDR3 spans 15 amino acids. CDR1 LGHNA and CDR2 YSLEER come from the germline V gene. The V end lost 2 bases, the J end lost 3 bases, and 13 bases lay between the germline ends.

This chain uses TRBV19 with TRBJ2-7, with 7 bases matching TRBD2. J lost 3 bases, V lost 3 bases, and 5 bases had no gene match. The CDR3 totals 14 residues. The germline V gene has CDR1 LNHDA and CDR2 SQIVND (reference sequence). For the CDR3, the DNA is TGTGCCAGTAGTATGGGGGGGGACTACTACGAGCAGTACTTC. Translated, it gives CASSMGGDYYEQYF.